This is a list of T cell receptor beta chains from one sample in a study of cytomegalovirus exposure and HLA in healthy donors. Clones were sequenced by immunoSEQ multiplex PCR, and TCRdb holds only the in-frame ones, with some missing. The sample has under 150,000 clones, approximately 87% seen once. The sequenced sample was PBMCs. The source is a man in his forties in good health and CMV-seronegative. Each CDR3 is given with its conserved first and last residue. D genes are given only for firm matches. A clone size is listed for some rows: how often the clone was seen (once, few, many), or a class if it is expanded.

j_gene | d_gene | len | v_gene | abundance | CDR3nt | CDR3aa
TRBJ1-2 | TRBD1 | 16 | TRBV19 | . | TGTGCCAGTAGTGCCCAGGGGGCCCATCTTAACTATGGCTACACCTTC | CASSAQGAHLNYGYTF
TRBJ2-7 | TRBD1 | 15 | TRBV2 | . | TGTGCCAGCAGTGTAGGGGGACAGGGAACCTACGAGCAGTACTTC | CASSVGGQGTYEQYF
TRBJ1-1 | . | 13 | TRBV6-1 | . | TGTGCCAGCCGGGCCAGGGGATCGGCTGAAGCTTTCTTT | CASRARGSAEAFF
TRBJ2-3 | TRBD2 | 19 | TRBV5-1 | once | TGCGCCAGCAGTCCAGCACCGCTAGCGGGGGGGTTGGGCACAGATACGCAGTATTTT | CASSPAPLAGGLGTDTQYF
TRBJ2-7 | . | 14 | TRBV11-2 | . | TGTGCCAGCAGCTTAGGTCAGGGGGGATACGAGCAGTACTTC | CASSLGQGGYEQYF
TRBJ1-4 | TRBD1 | 13 | TRBV29-1 | . | TGCAGCGTTAAGACAGGGGTGAATGAAAAACTGTTTTTT | CSVKTGVNEKLFF
TRBJ1-4 | . | 13 | TRBV6-5 | . | TGTGCCAGCAGTGTCGACAGTAATGAAAAACTGTTTTTT | CASSVDSNEKLFF
TRBJ2-5 | . | 15 | TRBV27 | . | TGTGCCAGCAGTTTATCACGGGGGAACCAAGAGACCCAGTACTTC | CASSLSRGNQETQYF
TRBJ2-3 | . | 13 | TRBV28 | . | TGTGCCAGCAGTTTTGGCAGGAGGGATACGCAGTATTTT | CASSFGRRDTQYF
TRBJ2-1 | . | 13 | TRBV7-2 | . | TGTGCCGGCAGTGAGGGCCTCTACAATGAGCAGTTCTTC | CAGSEGLYNEQFF
TRBJ2-1 | TRBD2 | 15 | TRBV7-3 | . | TGTGCCAGCAGCTTTACTAGCGGAGGGTACAATGAGCAGTTCTTC | CASSFTSGGYNEQFF
TRBJ2-1 | TRBD2 | 14 | TRBV25-1 | . | TGTGCCAGCAGAGGGCTAGCGGGCCTCAATGAGCAGTTCTTC | CASRGLAGLNEQFF
TRBJ1-5 | . | 14 | TRBV6-1 | . | TGTGCCAGCAGTGCAAGCCCCAGCAATCAGCCCCAGCATTTT | CASSASPSNQPQHF
TRBJ2-7 | . | 14 | TRBV10-3 | . | TGTGCCATCAGTGAGTCGACATCTGACCGCGAGCAGTACTTC | CAISESTSDREQYF
TRBJ2-7 | . | 15 | TRBV6-5 | . | TGTGCCAGCAGTTACTCGCAGGGTCCCCCCTACGAGCAGTACTTC | CASSYSQGPPYEQYF
TRBJ2-5 | TRBD2 | 14 | TRBV7-9 | few | TGTGCCAGCAGCGCGCGCACTAGCGGAGAGACCCAGTACTTC | CASSARTSGETQYF
TRBJ2-6 | TRBD1 | 16 | TRBV28 | . | TGTGCCAGCAGGATAGGGACAGGGGCTGGGGCCAACGTCCTGACTTTC | CASRIGTGAGANVLTF
TRBJ1-4 | TRBD1 | 13 | TRBV18 | . | TGTGCCAGCTCACCTCTGACAGGGGAAAAACTGTTTTTT | CASSPLTGEKLFF
TRBJ2-1 | TRBD1 | 16 | TRBV5-4 | . | TGTGCCAGCAGCTTAGGGACAGGGAGGGGGGAAAGTGAGCAGTTCTTC | CASSLGTGRGESEQFF
TRBJ1-5 | . | 17 | TRBV7-6 | few | TGTGCCAGCAGCTTAGTGGGCAGGGAAGGGAGCAATCAGCCCCAGCATTTT | CASSLVGREGSNQPQHF
TRBJ2-2 | TRBD1 | 16 | TRBV11-2 | . | TGTGCCAGCAGCTTACGGACAGGGATCGCCACCGGGGAGCTGTTTTTT | CASSLRTGIATGELFF
TRBJ1-3 | . | 14 | TRBV18 | . | TGTGCCAGCTCACCGGACAGCTCTGGAAACACCATATATTTT | CASSPDSSGNTIYF
TRBJ2-5 | TRBD1 | 14 | TRBV7-9 | . | TGTGCCAGCAGCTTAAAAGGGGGCGTGGAGACCCAGTACTTC | CASSLKGGVETQYF
TRBJ1-2 | TRBD1 | 14 | TRBV28 | . | TGTGCCAGCAGTTTAGGGGACAGGGTTTATGGCTACACCTTC | CASSLGDRVYGYTF
TRBJ2-7 | TRBD1 | 15 | TRBV7-2 | . | TGTGCCAGCAGCTTGGCAGGACAGGTGCTCTACGAGCAGTACTTC | CASSLAGQVLYEQYF
TRBJ2-7 | . | 15 | TRBV5-1 | . | TGCGCCAGCAGAGCCGAGATTGAGGGTTTCCACGAGCAGTACTTC | CASRAEIEGFHEQYF
TRBJ1-3 | . | 17 | TRBV21-1 | once | TGTGCCAGCACCAAATCCTTGCGGGTCCGCTCTGGAAACACCATATATTTT | CASTKSLRVRSGNTIYF
TRBJ2-7 | TRBD1 | 15 | TRBV4-1 | . | TGCGCCAGCAGCCAGGCGGGACAGGGAGCCTACGAGCAGTACTTC | CASSQAGQGAYEQYF
TRBJ2-3 | . | 15 | TRBV30 | . | TGTGCCTGGAGTGTAGGCCTTCGGGGGACAGATACGCAGTATTTT | CAWSVGLRGTDTQYF
TRBJ1-3 | TRBD1 | 16 | TRBV9 | . | TGTGCCAGCAGCGTAGTTCCGACAGGGCCTGGAAACACCATATATTTT | CASSVVPTGPGNTIYF
TRBJ2-2 | . | 14 | TRBV19 | . | TGTGCCAGTAGTATCCTAGCGAGTACCGGGGAGCTGTTTTTT | CASSILASTGELFF
TRBJ1-1 | TRBD1 | 15 | TRBV19 | . | TGTGCCAGTAGTTTACGATCAGGACAGGGTAGTGGAGCTTTCTTT | CASSLRSGQGSGAFF
TRBJ2-1 | . | 15 | TRBV5-6 | . | TGTGCCAGCAGCTTCGACACAGTCCTAAACAATGAGCAGTTCTTC | CASSFDTVLNNEQFF
TRBJ1-1 | TRBD1 | 15 | TRBV4-1 | few | TGCGCCAGCAGCCCCAGACAGGGGTTGAACACTGAAGCTTTCTTT | CASSPRQGLNTEAFF
TRBJ2-3 | . | 14 | TRBV2 | few | TGTGCCAGCAGTGGGGGCTACAGGACAGATACGCAGTATTTT | CASSGGYRTDTQYF
TRBJ1-2 | . | 15 | TRBV5-4 | . | TGTGCCAGCAGCTTGCGGGGGGGGGAGTTTGATGGCTACACCTTC | CASSLRGGEFDGYTF
TRBJ2-7 | . | 15 | TRBV30 | . | TGTGCCTGGAGTCTGCGGTTCGACGGAACCTACGAGCAGTACTTC | CAWSLRFDGTYEQYF
TRBJ2-1 | TRBD2 | 14 | TRBV7-2 | . | TGTGCCAGCAGCTTAGGAGTTATGGGGACTAGCCCGTTCTTC | CASSLGVMGTSPFF
TRBJ1-1 | . | 13 | TRBV7-3 | . | TGTGCCAGCAGCTTAAGCCGGGGCACTGAAGCTTTCTTT | CASSLSRGTEAFF
TRBJ2-7 | . | 13 | TRBV28 | . | TGTGCCAGCAGGACTAGGGGTCCCTACGAGCAGTACTTC | CASRTRGPYEQYF
TRBJ2-7 | TRBD2 | 16 | TRBV4-1 | . | TGCGCCAGCAGCCAAGGGGGAGGGAGGGTTGCCTACGAGCAGTACTTC | CASSQGGGRVAYEQYF
TRBJ1-3 | . | 17 | TRBV4-2 | . | TGTGCCAGCAGCCAAGGTGGTGGGGGGGTCTCAGGAAACACCATATATTTT | CASSQGGGGVSGNTIYF
TRBJ2-1 | TRBD2 | 15 | TRBV11-3 | . | TGTGCCAGCAGCGAAGCGGGAGAGGCCTACAATGAGCAGTTCTTC | CASSEAGEAYNEQFF
TRBJ1-5 | . | 14 | TRBV2 | . | TGTGCCAGCAGTGGCCTAGCCCCTGGACAGCCCCAGCATTTT | CASSGLAPGQPQHF
TRBJ2-5 | . | 14 | TRBV10-3 | . | TGTGCCATCAGCTTGACAGGGAGGAAAGAGACCCAGTACTTC | CAISLTGRKETQYF
TRBJ2-6 | TRBD1 | 17 | TRBV7-3 | once | TGTGCCAGCAGCTTATTGGGACAGTCGTCCGGGGCCAACGTCCTGACTTTC | CASSLLGQSSGANVLTF
TRBJ2-7 | TRBD2 | 18 | TRBV5-4 | . | TGTGCCAGCAGCTCGGGGACTAGCGGGATTAGAAGTCCCTACGAGCAGTACTTC | CASSSGTSGIRSPYEQYF
TRBJ2-5 | . | 15 | TRBV9 | . | TGTGCCAGCAGCGCGACAGGGACTTTGGGAGAGACCCAGTACTTC | CASSATGTLGETQYF
TRBJ2-3 | TRBD2 | 16 | TRBV11-2 | . | TGTGCCAGCAGCCCTGCGGGAGGCCGAGGCACAGATACGCAGTATTTT | CASSPAGGRGTDTQYF